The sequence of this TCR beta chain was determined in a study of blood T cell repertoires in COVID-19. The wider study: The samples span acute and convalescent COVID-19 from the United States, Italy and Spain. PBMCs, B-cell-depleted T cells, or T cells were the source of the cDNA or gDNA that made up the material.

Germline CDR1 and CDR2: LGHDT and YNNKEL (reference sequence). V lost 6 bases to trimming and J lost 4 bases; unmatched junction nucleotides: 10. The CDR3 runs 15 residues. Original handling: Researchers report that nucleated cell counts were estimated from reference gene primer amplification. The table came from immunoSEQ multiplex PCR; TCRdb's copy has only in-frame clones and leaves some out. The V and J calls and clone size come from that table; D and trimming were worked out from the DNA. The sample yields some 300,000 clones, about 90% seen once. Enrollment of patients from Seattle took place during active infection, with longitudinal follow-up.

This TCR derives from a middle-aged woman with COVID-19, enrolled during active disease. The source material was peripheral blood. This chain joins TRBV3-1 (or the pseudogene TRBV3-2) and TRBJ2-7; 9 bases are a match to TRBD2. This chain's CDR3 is CASSPLAGRAYEQYF. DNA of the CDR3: TGTGCCAGCAGTCCTCTAGCGGGAAGGGCGTACGAGCAGTACTTC.